Sequencing of this T cell receptor beta chain was carried out in a study of a mutant IDH1 vaccine in newly diagnosed glioma. Study summary: Patients under treatment included roughly 62% males and approximately 40% females and had a mean age of roughly 43 years.

Clones were read by immunoSEQ multiplex PCR, and TCRdb kept only the in-frame ones, dropping some. The sample lists 30,000 to 40,000 clones, around 80% seen once, with roughly 9.1% in the top ten. Time point of the sample: baseline, week 1 (first vaccination visit). The treatment denotes: pre-vaccination baseline after standard-of-care therapy. V gave up 7 bases and J gave up 6 bases; unmatched junction bases: 9. This CDR3 has 14 residues. Germline assignment: CDR1 LNHDA and CDR2 SQIVND (reference sequence). This clonotype originated in a man aged 40-50 years with glioma. Some clones in this sample may be carry-over from other donors' samples. V is TRBV19 and J is TRBJ2-3, with TRBD2 matching 8 bases. Here the sequenced sample was PBMCs, taken from a glioma patient treated with radiotherapy, temozolomide or both. The CDR3 loop is CASTRSGDMDTQYF. The CDR3 DNA reads TGTGCCAGTACTCGTAGCGGGGATATGGATACGCAGTATTTT.